This section outlines one T cell receptor (beta chain) sequence together with its context. These data come from a study of T cells in Graves' hyperthyroidism and ophthalmopathy. Ahead of any ophthalmopathy symptoms, the blood sample was obtained at the first diagnosis of hyperthyroidism. TCR beta CDR3 region amplification was performed from RNA transcripts. A first-round RT-PCR of the TCR CDR3 used the HTBI primer set. One entry per CDR3 protein results from TCRdb running MiXCR on the multiplex PCR reads. The sample contains around 340,000 distinct CDR3 sequences, approximately 18% of which appear only once. With 5 bases removed from V and 7 bases from J, the gap between germline ends came to 20 bases. The germline V gene encodes CDR1 MDHEN and CDR2 SYDVKM. This CDR3 has 15 residues.

This chain joins TRBV28 and TRBJ1-1; D is unclear. This clonotype originated in a woman younger than 45 with Graves' hyperthyroidism that later progressed to Graves' ophthalmopathy. The sample taken for sequencing was blood. This chain's CDR3 is CASSPKFKSPIEAFF. Here the CDR3 DNA reads TGTGCCAGCAGTCCAAAATTTAAGTCCCCGATTGAAGCTTTCTTT.